This TCR beta chain is drawn from a study of CD8+ T cells in alopecia areata. This CDR3 is built from 10 residues. Germline CDR1 and CDR2: SQVTM and ANQGSEA. With 4 bases removed from V and 8 bases from J, the gap between germline ends came to 8 bases. PBMCs, the starting material, were the source of sorted CD4+ and CD8+ T cells. Extracted RNA was reverse transcribed into cDNA, the sequencing template. The repertoire was sequenced with immunoSEQ multiplex PCR; TCRdb's copy has only in-frame clones and lacks some. The top ten clones hold approximately 34% of a sample with 130,000 to 150,000 clones, about three fifths of them seen once.

The sequenced sample was CD8+ T cells sorted from blood. J is TRBJ1-1 and V is TRBV29-1; D ambiguous. The TCR sequence derives from a human donor in good health. The CDR3 nucleotides read TGCAGCGTTGTATCGGGGGAAGCTTTCTTT. This encodes CSVVSGEAFF.